The rows below give T cell receptor beta chains drawn from one sample of a study of CD8 T cells in ankylosing spondylitis. TCRdb itself ran the 5' RACE reads through MiXCR, one entry per CDR3 protein. This table holds a few hundred thousand distinct CDR3 sequences, 20% to 25% found once. The sample was blood, either unsorted or a sorted T cell fraction (not recorded which). These TCRs come from a male donor with ankylosing spondylitis. CDR3s include the opening cysteine and the closing phenylalanine or tryptophan. Fields, in order: clone size, V gene, J gene, D gene, CDR3 DNA, CDR3 protein. The D gene is left open where the match is weak. Rows may omit the clone size; those that give it use once, few, many or a size class.

size: -
V: TRBV5-1
J: TRBJ2-2
D: -
DNA: TGCGCCAGCAGCCCCCGGGACTCGAACACCGGGGAGCTGTTTTTT
CDR3: CASSPRDSNTGELFF

size: once
V: TRBV20-1
J: TRBJ1-4
D: -
DNA: TGCAGTGCTAGTAACCGCGGGGCGCAGGCTGAAAAACTGTTTTTT
CDR3: CSASNRGAQAEKLFF

size: -
V: TRBV11-2
J: TRBJ2-7
D: -
DNA: TGTGCCAGCAGCCACAGCAGCTTAACTTGGGGCTCTAGCGAGCAGTACTTC
CDR3: CASSHSSLTWGSSEQYF

size: -
V: TRBV7-9
J: TRBJ2-5
D: -
DNA: TGTGCCAGCAGCTTAGGGATCTCCCAAGAGACCCAGTACTTC
CDR3: CASSLGISQETQYF

size: -
V: TRBV20-1
J: TRBJ2-7
D: -
DNA: TGCAGTGCAGAATCCACGGCCGCCCACAGGACAAGTGGGAGCGGCTACGAGCAGTACTTC
CDR3: CSAESTAAHRTSGSGYEQYF

size: -
V: TRBV2
J: TRBJ2-7
D: -
DNA: TGTGCCAGCAGGAAGGAACTTAGGGGTTACGAGCAGTACTTC
CDR3: CASRKELRGYEQYF

size: -
V: TRBV27
J: TRBJ2-7
D: TRBD1
DNA: TGTGCCAGCAGTTCCCTCAGACAGGGTCTCTACGAGCAGTACTTC
CDR3: CASSSLRQGLYEQYF

size: few
V: TRBV7-9
J: TRBJ1-1
D: -
DNA: TGTGCCAGCAGCTTAACAGGGCTTAGTAACACTGAAGCTTTCTTT
CDR3: CASSLTGLSNTEAFF

size: -
V: TRBV15
J: TRBJ2-1
D: -
DNA: TGTGCCACCAGCAGAGCTGGGGATTTAGAGATACGGCAGTTCTTC
CDR3: CATSRAGDLEIRQFF

size: many
V: TRBV7-9
J: TRBJ2-7
D: -
DNA: TGTGCCAGCAGCTTTGGAGGGGCCGCTGTAGAGCAGTACTTC
CDR3: CASSFGGAAVEQYF

size: -
V: TRBV14
J: TRBJ1-4
D: -
DNA: TGTGCCAGCAGCCGGGCAGGGGCGGGTGAAAAACTGTTTTTT
CDR3: CASSRAGAGEKLFF

size: -
V: TRBV3-1
J: TRBJ2-7
D: -
DNA: TGTGCCAGCAGCCTTGACTCAGGGCTGACCTACGAGCAGTACTTC
CDR3: CASSLDSGLTYEQYF